Presented here are 25 T cell receptor beta chains from one specimen sequenced in a study of radiation and T cells in renal cell carcinoma. The time point denotes: blood 2 weeks post-SBRT. Treatment reported: 15 Gy SBRT to primary tumor, nephrectomy 4 weeks later. Only in-frame clones appear in the TCRdb table, and some are missing; sequencing was by immunoSEQ multiplex PCR. The sample carries roughly 140,000 clones, around 90% recorded once. Sequencing used blood, obtained from a patient whose treatment included radiotherapy and nephrectomy. The source is a woman aged 45-65 years with renal cell carcinoma.

The chain links TRBV5-1 to TRBJ1-2; no definite D call. The CDR3 contains 14 residues. The germline V gene has CDR1 SGHRS and CDR2 YFSETQ. Trimming shortened V by 0 bases and J by 3 bases, and 9 bases separated the two germline ends. The CDR3 is CASSLDSADYGYTF. The CDR3 bases are TGCGCCAGCAGCTTGGACAGCGCTGACTATGGCTACACCTTC.

The chain links TRBV2 to TRBJ2-2; 15 bases match TRBD2. Germline V lookup: CDR1 SNHLY, CDR2 FYNNEI. V lost 5 bases and J lost 8; bases outside the gene matches: 6. There are 16 residues in the CDR3. CDR3 in amino acids: CASSWTSGGAGGELFF. In nucleotides, the CDR3 is TGTGCCAGCAGTTGGACTAGCGGGGGGGCCGGTGGGGAGCTGTTTTTT. Supplemented by reference TRBV2 and TRBJ2-2, the full variable domain reads EPEVTQTPSHQVTQMGQEVILRCVPISNHLYFYWYRQILGQKVEFLVSFYNNEISEKSEIFDDQFSVERPDGSNFTLKIRSTKLEDSAMYFCASSWTSGGAGGELFFGEGSRLTVL.

V and J are TRBV19 and TRBJ1-2; TRBD1 is a possible D gene (6 bases). The CDR3 runs to 16 residues. CDR1 and CDR2 from the germline V gene are LNHDA and SQIVND (reference sequence). With 1 base removed from V and 2 bases from J, the gap between germline ends came to 14 bases. The CDR3 protein is CASSIVGRGRNYGYTF. The CDR3 DNA reads TGTGCCAGTAGTATAGTAGGCAGGGGCCGAAACTATGGCTACACCTTC.

The gene calls are TRBV9 and TRBJ1-2; D possibly corresponds to TRBD1 (5 bases). From germline, CDR1 is SGDLS and CDR2 YYNGEE. The CDR3 loop spans 15 amino acids. V lost 0 bases, J lost 8 bases, and 17 bases lay in between. The CDR3 coding sequence is TGTGCCAGCAGCGTAGGCCACAGGAGGGGAGAAGGCTACACCTTC. Its translation is CASSVGHRRGEGYTF.

This chain uses TRBV7-8 with TRBJ2-5; 9 bases fit TRBD2. In germline, CDR1 is SGHVS, CDR2 FQNEAQ. J was trimmed by 3 bases and V by 5 bases; bases with no gene match: 10. The CDR3 has 16 residues. Here the CDR3 reads CASSPVGRGGEETQYF. CDR3 bases: TGTGCCAGCAGCCCCGTTGGGCGGGGGGGCGAAGAGACCCAGTACTTC.

The genes are TRBV2 and TRBJ2-5; 8 nucleotides align to TRBD2. V lost 4 bases, J lost 5 bases, and 12 bases stayed unmatched. This CDR3 is built from 16 residues. Germline V CDR1 and CDR2: SNHLY, FYNNEI. DNA of the CDR3: TGTGCCAGCAGTGCCCTGGGCGGGGGGTCTGATGAGACCCAGTACTTC. This translates into CASSALGGGSDETQYF.

CDR3 DNA: TGTGCCAGTAGTATCGGCGGGACGGGATGGTCTGAAGCTTTCTTT. Translating it yields CASSIGGTGWSEAFF. J is TRBJ1-1 and V is TRBV19; possibly TRBD1 for D (5 bases). The CDR3 consists of 15 residues. Germline CDR1 LNHDA, CDR2 SQIVND (reference sequence). V was cut by 3 bases and J by 6 bases, with 17 bases left in between.

J is TRBJ2-7 and V is TRBV5-1; tentative D call: TRBD2 (6 bases). Germline values: CDR1 SGHRS, CDR2 YFSETQ. Deletions cut 0 bases from V and 5 bases from J, with 15 bases between. The length of the CDR3 is 15 residues. CDR3 residues: CASSLGGLSQDEQYF. CDR3 bases: TGCGCCAGCAGCTTGGGGGGACTCTCACAGGACGAGCAGTACTTC.

The chain is built from TRBV5-1 and TRBJ1-4, with 11 bases aligning to TRBD1. Germline values: CDR1 SGHRS, CDR2 YFSETQ. The CDR3 is 13 residues long. The V gene end was trimmed by 4 bases and the J gene end by 8 bases; junction bases not matched to a gene: 1. CDR3 sequence: CASSRDRGEKLFF. DNA for the CDR3: TGCGCCAGCAGCCGGGACAGGGGGGAAAAACTGTTTTTT. Full variable domain (outside the CDR3, taken from reference TRBV5-1 and TRBJ1-4): KAGVTQTPRYLIKTRGQQVTLSCSPISGHRSVSWYQQTPGQGLQFLFEYFSETQRNKGNFPGRFSGRQFSNSRSEMNVSTLELGDSALYLCASSRDRGEKLFFGSGTQLSVL.

The chain combines TRBV19 with TRBJ1-5, with 7 positions matching TRBD1. CDR1 and CDR2 from the germline V gene are LNHDA and SQIVND (reference sequence). The CDR3 is made up of 17 amino acids. The V gene end was trimmed by 4 bases and the J gene end by 6 bases; junction bases not matched to a gene: 15. Here the CDR3 DNA reads TGTGCCAGTAGTACCGACTCAGGGGGGGCATGGGGTCAGCCCCAGCATTTT. Encoded protein: CASSTDSGGAWGQPQHF.

In DNA form, the CDR3 reads TGCGCCAGCAGCTTAGGACAGTCTGGGGCCAACGTCCTGACTTTC. Translation: CASSLGQSGANVLTF. The rearrangement links TRBV5-1 to TRBJ2-6, with a possible D match to TRBD1 (6 bases). Germline CDR1 SGHRS, CDR2 YFSETQ. This CDR3 spans 15 amino acids. Trimming removed 2 bases from V and 1 base from J, with 7 bases in between.

To note about this clone: The CDR3 end shows no conserved phenylalanine or tryptophan, and so a read error is likely. It is unclear where the CDR3 begins or ends on the DNA, so no DNA is shown, and the CDR3 is as TCRdb lists it. CDR3 sequence: CASSKLSGPESA. V gene TRBV21-1 combines with J gene TRBJ2-7. TRBV21-1 is a known pseudogene. The CDR3 comprises 12 residues, both ends counted.

The rearrangement uses TRBV5-1 and TRBJ1-6; D uncertain. This CDR3 spans 13 amino acids. Trimming removed 5 bases from V and 7 bases from J, with 10 bases in between. Per germline, CDR1 SGHRS and CDR2 YFSETQ. The DNA for the CDR3 is TGCGCCAGCAGGGAGACCGGGAATTCACCCCTCCACTTT. Its protein product is CASRETGNSPLHF.

The chain uses TRBV14 and TRBJ2-4; 8 bases line up with TRBD1. J gave up 3 bases and V 2 bases, and 3 bases lay outside the gene matches. There are 15 residues in the CDR3. Germline CDR1 SGHDN, CDR2 FVKESK. DNA for the CDR3: TGTGCCAGCAGCCAACAGGGGGCAGGCAAAAACATTCAGTACTTC. This gives the protein CASSQQGAGKNIQYF.

The chain employs TRBV7-8 and TRBJ1-5; the D is unclear. Germline V gene data show CDR1 as SGHVS and CDR2 as FQNEAQ. Trimming took 5 bases from V and 9 from J, leaving 14 bases between them. The CDR3 is 13 residues long. CDR3 region: CASSPRVERPQHF. CDR3 nucleotides: TGTGCCAGCAGCCCCCGGGTAGAACGGCCCCAGCATTTT. The variable domain in full, with the rest retrieved from reference TRBV7-8 and TRBJ1-5, is GAGVSQSPRYKVAKRGQDVALRCDPISGHVSLFWYQQALGQGPEFLTYFQNEAQLDKSGLPSDRFFAERPEGSVSTLKIQRTQQEDSAVYLCASSPRVERPQHFGDGTRLSIL.

The chain couples TRBV7-2 to TRBJ1-2; D gene uncertain. The ends were cut back, 3 bases at V and 0 bases at J, with 5 bases in the middle. The CDR3 length is 13 residues. Germline V gene data show CDR1 as SGHTA and CDR2 as FQGNSA. The DNA of the CDR3 is TGTGCCAGCAGCTTCCCCACTAACTATGGCTACACCTTC. Protein sequence: CASSFPTNYGYTF.

The rearrangement uses TRBV4-3 and TRBJ2-7; TRBD1 might be the D (5 bases). This CDR3 is 14 amino acids long. V was shortened by 0 bases and J by 7 bases, with 13 bases between the two germline ends. Germline CDR1 reads LGHNA; CDR2 reads YSLEER. This CDR3 reads CASSQDQQGGEQYF. The CDR3 region has the DNA TGCGCCAGCAGCCAAGATCAGCAGGGTGGGGAGCAGTACTTC.

This chain joins TRBV30 and TRBJ2-6, with D uncertain. Looked up from germline, CDR1 is GTSNPN and CDR2 is SVGIG (reference sequence). Trimming took off 3 bases at V and 0 bases at J, with 18 bases between the two ends. The length of the CDR3 is 18 residues. CDR3 region: CAWSGEVLPLSGANVLTF. CDR3 DNA: TGTGCCTGGAGCGGAGAGGTCTTACCACTCTCTGGGGCCAACGTCCTGACTTTC.

The J gene is TRBJ2-7, the V gene TRBV5-4; 14 nucleotides line up with TRBD2. Losses at the gene ends were 4 bases for V and 6 bases for J; bases not matched to a gene: 6. Germline V lookup: CDR1 SGHNT, CDR2 YYREEE (reference sequence). The CDR3 runs 15 residues. CDR3 amino acids: CASSPRTSGGSEQYF. CDR3 coding DNA: TGTGCCAGCAGCCCACGGACTAGCGGGGGGTCCGAGCAGTACTTC.

This chain uses TRBV15 with TRBJ2-5; D remains unclear. Germline CDR1 is LNHNV and CDR2 is YYDKDF (reference sequence). The V gene lost 0 bases and the J gene lost 4 bases, with 6 bases spanning the gap. This CDR3 spans 13 amino acids. CDR3 protein: CATSRDFGETQYF. CDR3 coding DNA: TGTGCCACCAGCAGAGATTTTGGAGAGACCCAGTACTTC.

The rearrangement uses TRBV2 and TRBJ1-2; D possibly corresponds to TRBD1 (6 bases). The ends were cut back, 3 bases at V and 3 bases at J, with 8 bases in the middle. The CDR3 is made up of 13 amino acids. The germline V gene has CDR1 SNHLY and CDR2 FYNNEI. The CDR3: CASSEDSYYGYTF. DNA of the CDR3: TGTGCCAGCAGTGAGGACAGTTACTATGGCTACACCTTC.

The chain joins TRBV6-5 to TRBJ2-5; 8 bases match TRBD2. CDR3 length equals 12 residues. The V and J ends lost 8 bases and 5 bases, in that order; junction bases with no gene match: 4. Germline CDR1 is MNHEY and CDR2 is SVGAGI. The chain's CDR3 is CASSLAAETQYF. The CDR3 coding sequence is TGTGCCAGCTCACTAGCGGCTGAGACCCAGTACTTC.

This sequence joins TRBV19 and TRBJ2-5; D is unclear. The CDR3 sequence is 11 residues long. Germline assignment: CDR1 LNHDA and CDR2 SQIVND (reference sequence). V dropped 9 bases and J dropped 3 bases, with 8 bases sitting between them. The CDR3 region has the DNA TGTGCCAGCACGTCTGAAGAGACCCAGTACTTC. This encodes CASTSEETQYF.

The chain links TRBV13 to TRBJ2-5, with TRBD1 as a possible D gene (6 bases). The CDR3 is 15 amino acids. V lost 0 bases and J 5 bases, leaving 13 bases between the germline ends. Germline CDR1 and CDR2: PRHDT and FYEKMQ (reference sequence). CDR3 in amino acids: CASSLGWGPLETQYF. CDR3 sequence (DNA): TGTGCCAGCAGCTTAGGGTGGGGGCCTTTGGAGACCCAGTACTTC.

V gene TRBV15 combines with J gene TRBJ2-2, with D perhaps TRBD1 (5 bases). Trimming took off 3 bases at V and 0 bases at J, with 11 bases between the two ends. CDR1 and CDR2 (germline): LNHNV, YYDKDF (reference sequence). The CDR3 sequence is 16 residues long. DNA of the CDR3: TGTGCCACCAGCAGGGTAAAGGGGTCGAACACCGGGGAGCTGTTTTTT. Amino acids: CATSRVKGSNTGELFF.